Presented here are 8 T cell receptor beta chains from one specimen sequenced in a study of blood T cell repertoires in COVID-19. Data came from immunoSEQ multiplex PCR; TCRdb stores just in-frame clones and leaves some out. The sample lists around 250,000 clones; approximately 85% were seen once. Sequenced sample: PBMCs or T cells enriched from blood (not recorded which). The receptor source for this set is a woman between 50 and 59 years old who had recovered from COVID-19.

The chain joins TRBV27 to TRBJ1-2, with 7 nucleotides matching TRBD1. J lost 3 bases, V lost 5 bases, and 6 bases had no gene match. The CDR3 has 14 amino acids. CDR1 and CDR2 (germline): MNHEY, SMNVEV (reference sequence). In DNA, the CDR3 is TGTGCCAGCAGTACCAGACAGGGACACTATGGCTACACCTTC. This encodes CASSTRQGHYGYTF.

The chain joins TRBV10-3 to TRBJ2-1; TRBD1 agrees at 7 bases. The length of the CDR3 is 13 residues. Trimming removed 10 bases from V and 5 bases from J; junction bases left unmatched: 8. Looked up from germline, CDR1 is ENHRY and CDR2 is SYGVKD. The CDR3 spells CATKTGTDNEQFF. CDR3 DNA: TGTGCCACAAAAACCGGGACAGACAATGAGCAGTTCTTC.

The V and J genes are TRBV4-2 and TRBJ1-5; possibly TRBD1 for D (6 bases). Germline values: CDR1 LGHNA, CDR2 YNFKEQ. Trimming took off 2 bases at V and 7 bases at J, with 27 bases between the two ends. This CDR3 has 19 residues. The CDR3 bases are TGTGCCAGCAGCCAACCTAGGGCCTACGGACAGCCAGGAGAGCAGCCCCAGCATTTT. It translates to CASSQPRAYGQPGEQPQHF.

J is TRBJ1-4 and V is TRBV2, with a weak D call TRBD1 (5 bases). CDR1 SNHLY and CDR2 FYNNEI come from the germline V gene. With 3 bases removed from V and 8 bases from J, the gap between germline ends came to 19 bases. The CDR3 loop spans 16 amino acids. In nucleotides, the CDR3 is TGTGCCAGCAGTGAGGTGGGGGGGATCCGGGTCGAAAAACTGTTTTTT. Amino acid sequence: CASSEVGGIRVEKLFF.

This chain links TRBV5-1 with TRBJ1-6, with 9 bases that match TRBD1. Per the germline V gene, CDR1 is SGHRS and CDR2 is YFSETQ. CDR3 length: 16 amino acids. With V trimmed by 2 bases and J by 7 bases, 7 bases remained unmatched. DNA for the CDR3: TGCGCCAGCAGCTTCACAGGGGGCGCAAGCAATTCACCCCTCCACTTT. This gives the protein CASSFTGGASNSPLHF.

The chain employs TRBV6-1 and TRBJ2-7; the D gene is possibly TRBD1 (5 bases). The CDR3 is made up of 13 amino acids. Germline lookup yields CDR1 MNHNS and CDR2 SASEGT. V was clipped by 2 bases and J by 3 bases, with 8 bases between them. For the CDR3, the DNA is TGTGCCAGCAGTGAATGGGGCGGCTACGAGCAGTACTTC. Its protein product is CASSEWGGYEQYF.

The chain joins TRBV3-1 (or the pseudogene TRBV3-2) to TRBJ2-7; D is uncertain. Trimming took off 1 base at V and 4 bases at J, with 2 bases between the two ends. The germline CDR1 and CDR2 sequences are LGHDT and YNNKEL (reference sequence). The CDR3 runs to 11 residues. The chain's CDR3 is CASSQAYEQYF. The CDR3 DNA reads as TGTGCCAGCAGCCAAGCATACGAGCAGTACTTC.

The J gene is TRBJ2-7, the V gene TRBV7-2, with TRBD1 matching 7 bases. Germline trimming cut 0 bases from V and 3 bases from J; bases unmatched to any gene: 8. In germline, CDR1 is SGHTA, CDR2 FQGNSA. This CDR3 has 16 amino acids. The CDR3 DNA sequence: TGTGCCAGCAGCTTAGCCGACAGGGCGATAGGCTACGAGCAGTACTTC. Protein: CASSLADRAIGYEQYF.